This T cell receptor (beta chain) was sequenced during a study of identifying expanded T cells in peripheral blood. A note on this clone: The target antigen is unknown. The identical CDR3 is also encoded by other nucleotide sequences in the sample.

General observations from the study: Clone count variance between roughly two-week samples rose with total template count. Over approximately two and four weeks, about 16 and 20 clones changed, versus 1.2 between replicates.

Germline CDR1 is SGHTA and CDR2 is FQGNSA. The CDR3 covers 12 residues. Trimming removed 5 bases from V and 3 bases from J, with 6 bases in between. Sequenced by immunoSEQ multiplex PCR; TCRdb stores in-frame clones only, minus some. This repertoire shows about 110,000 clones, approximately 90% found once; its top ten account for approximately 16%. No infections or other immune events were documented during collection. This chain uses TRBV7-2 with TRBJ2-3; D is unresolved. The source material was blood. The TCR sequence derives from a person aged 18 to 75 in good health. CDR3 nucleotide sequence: TGTGCCAGCAGCCGGTCGACAGATACGCAGTATTTT. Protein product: CASSRSTDTQYF.